This T cell receptor beta chain was documented in a study of blood T cell repertoires in COVID-19. Study-level information: Acute-phase and convalescent COVID-19 samples originated in the United States, Italy and Spain.

Clones were read by immunoSEQ multiplex PCR, and TCRdb kept only the in-frame ones, dropping some. Among tens of thousands of clones listed, around nine tenths were seen once. CDR1 is MNHEY and CDR2 is SVGEGT in the germline V gene. Unmatched junction bases numbered 17, after V lost 6 bases and J lost 5 bases. The CDR3 is made up of 19 amino acids. The chain joins TRBV6-2 or TRBV6-3 to TRBJ2-2; 11 bases are shared with TRBD2. The TCR originated in a man aged 50-59 years with COVID-19, enrolled during active disease. The sequenced sample consisted of peripheral blood. The chain's CDR3 is CASSNPAELAGERTGELFF. The DNA for the CDR3 is TGTGCCAGCAGCAACCCGGCTGAACTAGCGGGAGAAAGGACCGGGGAGCTGTTTTTT.